These 3 T cell receptor beta chains were all obtained from the same sample, sequenced in a study of blood T cell repertoires in COVID-19. TCRdb's copy holds only in-frame clones and misses some; the assay was immunoSEQ multiplex PCR. The sample carries about 140,000 clones, 65% to 85% recorded once. The sequenced sample was peripheral blood. The origin of the receptors is an older woman with acute or convalescent COVID-19.

The J gene is TRBJ2-1, the V gene TRBV3-1 (or the pseudogene TRBV3-2); TRBD1 aligns across 10 bases. After removal of 4 bases from V and 4 bases from J, the junction contained 7 bases not matched to a gene. CDR1 is LGHDT, CDR2 YNNKEL, per germline (reference sequence). This CDR3 is 16 amino acids long. This CDR3 is CASSPAGTGEYNEQFF. The DNA of the CDR3 is TGTGCCAGCAGCCCGGCCGGGACAGGGGAATACAATGAGCAGTTCTTC.

This clone was observed a few times. V gene TRBV7-9 combines with J gene TRBJ2-3, with TRBD2 identical over 13 bases. Germline-derived CDR1 and CDR2 are SEHNR and FQNEAQ (reference sequence). The CDR3 covers 17 residues. Unmatched junction bases numbered 9, after V lost 6 bases and J lost 3 bases. CDR3 amino acids: CASRSSRGLAGTDTQYF. The CDR3 nucleotides are TGTGCCAGCAGATCATCTAGGGGACTAGCGGGAACAGATACGCAGTATTTT. Filled out from reference TRBV7-9 and TRBJ2-3, the complete variable domain reads DTGVSQNPRHKITKRGQNVTFRCDPISEHNRLYWYRQTLGQGPEFLTYFQNEAQLEKSRLLSDRFSAERPKGSFSTLEIQRTEQGDSAMYLCASRSSRGLAGTDTQYFGPGTRLTVL.

The CDR3 here is CASSLGGRIREQFF. For the CDR3, the DNA is TGTGCCAGCAGCTTGGGCGGGAGGATCCGTGAGCAGTTCTTC. The chain combines TRBV7-2 with TRBJ2-1, with 8 nucleotides matching TRBD2. Looked up from germline, CDR1 is SGHTA and CDR2 is FQGNSA. This CDR3 is built from 14 residues. V lost 3 bases and J lost 9; bases outside the gene matches: 7.